The subject of this entry is one TCR beta chain. The antigen is undetermined. TCRdb recomputed clones from the PCR reads via MiXCR. The sample lists about 69,000 clones, approximately 14% occurring once. The data are from a study of metastatic and nonmetastatic thyroid tumors. On the study more broadly: Comparative analysis of repertoires was undertaken across blood and tumor or nodule tissue obtained from malignant and benign thyroid patients.

Germline lookup yields CDR1 MNHEY and CDR2 SVGEGT. Trimming stripped 2 bases from V and 1 base from J, with 8 bases between. The CDR3 has 15 residues. Regarding the study as a whole: Versus benign nodules, malignant thyroid tumors reportedly had significantly higher TCR beta diversity, in blood and tumor.

No treatment had been given to any patient before thyroid surgery. The chain combines TRBV6-2 or TRBV6-3 with TRBJ2-2; no reliable D call. This receptor was identified in a male donor with papillary thyroid cancer or a benign thyroid nodule (not recorded which). Some clones in this sample may be carry-over from other donors' samples. The source material was blood. DNA for the CDR3: TGTGCCAGCAGTTACAACAGCGAGAACACCGGGGAGCTGTTTTTT. Its translation is CASSYNSENTGELFF.